This TCR beta chain was identified in a study of radiotherapy plus CTLA-4 blockade in lung cancer. Study conclusions and caveats: Blood-borne expansion of tumor-derived TCR clones followed radiotherapy plus ipilimumab.

For this clone: The antigen remains undetermined.

The repertoire was sequenced with immunoSEQ multiplex PCR; TCRdb's copy has only in-frame clones and lacks some. Here the sample spans 90,000 or so clones, around 88% being singletons. The CDR3 loop spans 15 amino acids. Unmatched junction bases numbered 9, after V lost 5 bases and J lost 4 bases. From germline, CDR1 is SGHNT and CDR2 YENEEA. This specimen consisted of peripheral blood, obtained from a patient treated with radiotherapy plus ipilimumab. The TCR was taken from a human donor with non-small cell lung cancer who had a partial response to radiotherapy plus ipilimumab. This chain uses TRBV11-3 with TRBJ2-5; 8 bases line up with TRBD2. The CDR3 here is CASSARGGLGETQYF. CDR3 nucleotides: TGTGCCAGCAGCGCCCGGGGGGGGCTGGGAGAGACCCAGTACTTC.